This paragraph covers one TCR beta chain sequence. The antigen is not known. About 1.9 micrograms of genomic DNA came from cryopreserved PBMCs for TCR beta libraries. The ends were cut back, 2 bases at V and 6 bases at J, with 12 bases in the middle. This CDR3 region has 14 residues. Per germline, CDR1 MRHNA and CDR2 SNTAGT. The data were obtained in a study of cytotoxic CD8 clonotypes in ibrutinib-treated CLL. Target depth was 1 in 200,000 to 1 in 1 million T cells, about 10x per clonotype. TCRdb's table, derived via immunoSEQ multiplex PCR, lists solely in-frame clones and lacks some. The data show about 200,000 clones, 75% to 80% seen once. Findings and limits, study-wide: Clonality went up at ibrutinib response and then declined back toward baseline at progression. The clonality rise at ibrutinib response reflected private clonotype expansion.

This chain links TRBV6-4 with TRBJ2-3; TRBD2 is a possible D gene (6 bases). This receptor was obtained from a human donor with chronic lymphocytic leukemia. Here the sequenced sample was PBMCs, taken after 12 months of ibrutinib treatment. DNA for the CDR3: TGTGCCAGCAGTGACCGGGACGGGGGTGATACGCAGTATTTT. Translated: CASSDRDGGDTQYF.